This TCR beta chain was sequenced in a study of CD8 T cells in ankylosing spondylitis. This clonotype was counted at least ten times. This CDR3 is 16 amino acids long. With 0 bases removed from V and 0 bases from J, the gap between germline ends came to 9 bases. The germline V gene encodes CDR1 LGHDT and CDR2 YNNKEL (reference sequence). TCRdb reanalysed the 5' RACE reads using MiXCR and keeps one entry per CDR3 protein. The table lists 250,000 to 350,000 distinct CDR3 sequences, roughly 20% of them singletons. This TCR was sampled from a female donor with ankylosing spondylitis or in good health (not recorded which). Material: blood, either unsorted or a sorted T cell fraction (not recorded which). V is TRBV3-1 and J is TRBJ1-3, with D maybe TRBD1 (6 bases). CDR3 DNA sequence: TGTGCCAGCAGCCAAGATAGGGGGGACTCTGGAAACACCATATATTTT. Protein sequence: CASSQDRGDSGNTIYF.